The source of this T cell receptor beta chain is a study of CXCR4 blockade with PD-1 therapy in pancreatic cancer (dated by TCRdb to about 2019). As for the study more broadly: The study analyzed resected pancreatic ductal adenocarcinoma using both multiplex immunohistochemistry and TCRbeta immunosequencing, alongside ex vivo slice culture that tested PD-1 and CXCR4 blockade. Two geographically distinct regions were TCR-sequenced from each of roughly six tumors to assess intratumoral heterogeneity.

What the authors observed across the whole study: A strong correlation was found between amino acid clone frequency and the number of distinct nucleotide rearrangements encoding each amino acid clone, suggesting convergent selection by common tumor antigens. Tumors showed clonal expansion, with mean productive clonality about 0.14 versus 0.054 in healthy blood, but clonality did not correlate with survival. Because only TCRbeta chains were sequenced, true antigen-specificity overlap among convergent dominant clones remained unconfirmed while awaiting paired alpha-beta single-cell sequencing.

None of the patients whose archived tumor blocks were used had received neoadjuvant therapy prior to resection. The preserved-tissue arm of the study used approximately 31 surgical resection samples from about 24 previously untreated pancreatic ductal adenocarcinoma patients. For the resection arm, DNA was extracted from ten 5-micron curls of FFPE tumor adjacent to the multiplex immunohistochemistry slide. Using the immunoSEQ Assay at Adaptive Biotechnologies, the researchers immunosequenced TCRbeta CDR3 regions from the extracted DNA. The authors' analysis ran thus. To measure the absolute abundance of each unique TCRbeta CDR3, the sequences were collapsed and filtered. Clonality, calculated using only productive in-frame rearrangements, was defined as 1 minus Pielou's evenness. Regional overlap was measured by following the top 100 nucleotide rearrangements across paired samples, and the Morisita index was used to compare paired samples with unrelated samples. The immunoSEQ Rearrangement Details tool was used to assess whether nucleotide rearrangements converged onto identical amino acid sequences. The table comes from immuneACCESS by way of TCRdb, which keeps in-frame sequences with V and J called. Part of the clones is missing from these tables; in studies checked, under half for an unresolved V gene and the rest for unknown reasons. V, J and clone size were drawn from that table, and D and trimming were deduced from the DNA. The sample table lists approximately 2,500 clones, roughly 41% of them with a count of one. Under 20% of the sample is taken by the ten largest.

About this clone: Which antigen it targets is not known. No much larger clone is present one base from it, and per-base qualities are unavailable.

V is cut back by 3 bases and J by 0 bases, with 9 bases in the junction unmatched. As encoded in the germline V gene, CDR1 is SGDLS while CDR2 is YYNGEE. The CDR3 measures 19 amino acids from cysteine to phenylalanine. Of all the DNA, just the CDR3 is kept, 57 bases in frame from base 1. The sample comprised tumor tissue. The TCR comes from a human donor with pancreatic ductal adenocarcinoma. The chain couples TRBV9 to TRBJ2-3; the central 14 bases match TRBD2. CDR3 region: CASSATGGLAGASTDTQYF. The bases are TGTGCCAGCAGCGCTACCGGGGGACTAGCGGGGGCTAGCACAGATACGCAGTATTTT.